These 17 T cell receptor beta chains were sequenced from one sample in a study of blood T cell repertoires in COVID-19. This table comes from immunoSEQ multiplex PCR, and its TCRdb copy is limited to in-frame clones, with some not included. The repertoire has about 75,000 clones, roughly nine tenths of them found once; the top ten carry approximately 2.5%. Material: peripheral blood. These receptors all come from a human donor in a cohort sampled during active COVID-19.

This chain uses TRBV27 with TRBJ2-2; D is possibly TRBD1 (5 bases). The germline gives CDR1 MNHEY, CDR2 SMNVEV (reference sequence). Trimming stripped 7 bases from V and 1 base from J, with 10 bases between. The CDR3 has 14 residues. CDR3 coding DNA: TGTGCCAGCACCACAGGAAGGAACACCGGGGAGCTGTTTTTT. Its translation: CASTTGRNTGELFF.

CDR3 sequence: CASSSDRPSSGNTIYF. The DNA for the CDR3 is TGTGCCAGCAGTTCGGACAGGCCGAGCTCTGGAAACACCATATATTTT. The chain joins TRBV6-5 to TRBJ1-3; 7 bases line up with TRBD1. Germline loops: CDR1 MNHEY, CDR2 SVGAGI. This CDR3 is built from 16 residues. Losses at the gene ends were 4 bases for V and 0 bases for J; bases not matched to a gene: 6.

The V call is TRBV11-2, the J call TRBJ2-2, with 11 positions matching TRBD2. The V segment lost 1 base and the J segment 4 bases; nucleotides outside the gene matches: 8. Germline lookup yields CDR1 SGHAT and CDR2 FQNNGV. This CDR3 contains 18 residues. CDR3 sequence: CASSLGLAGGIGTGELFF. The CDR3, as DNA: TGTGCCAGCAGCTTAGGGCTAGCGGGAGGCATCGGCACCGGGGAGCTGTTTTTT.

The chain recombines TRBV4-1 with TRBJ2-7, with TRBD1 matching over 8 bases. V lost 1 base and J lost 3; bases outside the gene matches: 2. Germline CDR1 reads MGHRA; CDR2 reads YSYEKL. The CDR3 is 14 residues long. CDR3 bases: TGCGCCAGCAGCCAAGGTGGACAGGGCTACGAGCAGTACTTC. This encodes CASSQGGQGYEQYF.

The V and J genes are TRBV7-7 and TRBJ2-2, with 9 positions matching TRBD1. Trimming removed 8 bases from V and 7 bases from J; junction bases left unmatched: 8. CDR3 length: 14 amino acids. Per germline, CDR1 SSHAT and CDR2 FNYEAQ (reference sequence). The CDR3: CASGTGTRNGELFF. In nucleotides, the CDR3 is TGTGCCAGCGGGACAGGGACAAGGAACGGGGAGCTGTTTTTT. The variable domain in full, with the rest retrieved from reference TRBV7-7 and TRBJ2-2, is GAGVSQSPRYKVTKRGQDVTLRCDPISSHATLYWYQQALGQGPEFLTYFNYEAQPDKSGLPSDRFSAERPEGSISTLTIQRTEQRDSAMYRCASGTGTRNGELFFGEGSRLTVL.

The chain recombines TRBV9 with TRBJ2-2, with a weak D call TRBD1 (6 bases). CDR3 size: 15 residues. With 0 bases removed from V and 7 bases from J, the gap between germline ends came to 13 bases. The germline gives CDR1 SGDLS, CDR2 YYNGEE. The CDR3 region is CASSVGGLDGGELFF. Here the CDR3 DNA reads TGTGCCAGCAGCGTAGGGGGGCTTGACGGCGGGGAGCTGTTTTTT.

This rearrangement joins TRBV3-1 (or the pseudogene TRBV3-2) to TRBJ2-7; TRBD2 might be the D (6 bases). Germline V CDR1 and CDR2: LGHDT, YNNKEL (reference sequence). V lost 1 base and J lost 0, with 10 bases in between. This CDR3 has 15 amino acids. This CDR3 reads CASSQAGRGSYEQYF. CDR3 coding DNA: TGTGCCAGCAGCCAAGCCGGGCGGGGCTCCTACGAGCAGTACTTC.

Comments on this clone: Mismatch with germline at one junction end may stem from a read error. The chain is built from TRBV10-3 and TRBJ1-2; D is perhaps TRBD1 (5 bases). The CDR3 length is 10 residues. Per germline, CDR1 ENHRY and CDR2 SYGVKD. CDR3 sequence: CALAGGRGRF. CDR3 DNA: TGTGCCCTCGCTGGTGGGAGGGGTCGCTTC.

This chain links TRBV6-2 or TRBV6-3 with TRBJ2-7; TRBD2 aligns across 14 bases. Germline CDR1 and CDR2: MNHEY and SVGEGT. V dropped 2 bases and J dropped 7; count of bases not matched to a gene: 7. The CDR3 totals 16 residues. The DNA for the CDR3 is TGTGCCAGCAGTTACGGACTAGCGGGAGGCCTCGGGGAGCAGTACTTC. This codes for CASSYGLAGGLGEQYF.

The chain is built from TRBV7-8 and TRBJ2-1, with 12 bases fitting TRBD1. The V segment lost 6 bases and the J segment 8 bases; nucleotides outside the gene matches: 14. The V gene's germline CDR1 is SGHVS and CDR2 FQNEAQ. This CDR3 contains 17 residues. The CDR3 bases are TGTGCCAGCAGAGCTTCCGGGACAGGGGGCAGTGTCCATGAGCAGTTCTTC. Its translation is CASRASGTGGSVHEQFF.

Only one count was recorded for this clone. The genes are TRBV18 and TRBJ2-3; possible D gene TRBD2, 5 bases. Germline V gives CDR1 KGHSH, CDR2 LQKENI. V was cut by 3 bases and J by 3 bases, with 19 bases left in between. This CDR3 comprises 17 residues. Here the CDR3 DNA reads TGTGCCAGCTCACCTATACAACCCGGGGTCGGGACAGATACGCAGTATTTT. Residues: CASSPIQPGVGTDTQYF.

CDR3 loop: CASSFVGDEQFF. The CDR3 DNA reads as TGTGCCAGCAGCTTTGTCGGAGATGAGCAGTTCTTC. This sequence joins TRBV11-2 and TRBJ2-1; D remains ambiguous. The CDR3 has 12 amino acids. Trimming left V 3 bases short and J 8 bases short, with 8 bases between. CDR1 and CDR2 (germline): SGHAT, FQNNGV.

The rearrangement joins TRBV13 to TRBJ1-2; 7 bases match TRBD1. V trimming: 6 bases; J trimming: 0 bases; junction bases outside the gene matches: 7. Germline V gene data show CDR1 as PRHDT and CDR2 as FYEKMQ (reference sequence). The length of the CDR3 is 15 residues. The CDR3 loop is CASRAGDRTNYGYTF. The CDR3 nucleotides are TGTGCCAGCAGGGCCGGGGACAGAACTAACTATGGCTACACCTTC.

This chain uses TRBV19 with TRBJ2-1, with 12 bases lining up with TRBD2. Trimming cost V 7 bases and J 5 bases; bases outside gene matches: 6. The CDR3 consists of 15 residues. Germline-derived CDR1 and CDR2 are LNHDA and SQIVND (reference sequence). CDR3 residues: CASNPSGRADNEQFF. CDR3 sequence (DNA): TGTGCCAGTAATCCTAGCGGGAGGGCCGACAATGAGCAGTTCTTC.

The chain is built from TRBV28 and TRBJ1-1; D remains unclear. CDR1 is MDHEN, CDR2 SYDVKM, per germline. The CDR3 extends over 11 amino acids. The V gene lost 1 base and the J gene lost 7 bases, with 4 bases spanning the gap. Here the CDR3 reads CASSLYGEAFF. For the CDR3, the DNA is TGTGCCAGCAGTTTATACGGTGAAGCTTTCTTT.

The V call is TRBV6-2 or TRBV6-3, the J call TRBJ2-4, with TRBD2 as a possible D gene (6 bases). Trimming took off 2 bases at V and 1 base at J, with 9 bases between the two ends. CDR1 is MNHEY and CDR2 is SVGEGT in the germline V gene. The CDR3 is 15 residues long. DNA of the CDR3: TGTGCCAGCAGTTACCCCCGGGAGGCCAAAAACATTCAGTACTTC. Residues: CASSYPREAKNIQYF.

The sample holds one count of this clone. The genes are TRBV27 and TRBJ2-2; 12 bases match TRBD2. V lost 3 bases and J lost 7; bases outside the gene matches: 3. The CDR3 has 15 amino acids. Germline V gene data show CDR1 as MNHEY and CDR2 as SMNVEV (reference sequence). CDR3 residues: CASSFLAGGHGELFF. CDR3 nucleotides: TGTGCCAGCAGTTTTCTAGCGGGAGGGCACGGGGAGCTGTTTTTT.